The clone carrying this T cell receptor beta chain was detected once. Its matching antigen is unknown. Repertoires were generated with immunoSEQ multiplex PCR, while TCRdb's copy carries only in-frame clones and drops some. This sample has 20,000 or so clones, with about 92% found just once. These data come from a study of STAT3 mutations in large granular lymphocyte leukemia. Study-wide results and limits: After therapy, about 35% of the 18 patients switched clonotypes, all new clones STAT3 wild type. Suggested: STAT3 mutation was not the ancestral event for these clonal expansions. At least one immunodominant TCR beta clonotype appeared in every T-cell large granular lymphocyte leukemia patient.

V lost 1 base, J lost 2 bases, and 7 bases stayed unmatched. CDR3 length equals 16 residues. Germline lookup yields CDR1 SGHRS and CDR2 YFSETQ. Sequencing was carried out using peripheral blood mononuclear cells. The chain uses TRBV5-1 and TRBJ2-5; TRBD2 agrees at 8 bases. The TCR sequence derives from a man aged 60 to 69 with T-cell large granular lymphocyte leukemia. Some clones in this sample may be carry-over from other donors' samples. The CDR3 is CASSLPLAGGQETQYF. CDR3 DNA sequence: TGCGCCAGCAGCTTGCCCCTAGCGGGCGGGCAAGAGACCCAGTACTTC.